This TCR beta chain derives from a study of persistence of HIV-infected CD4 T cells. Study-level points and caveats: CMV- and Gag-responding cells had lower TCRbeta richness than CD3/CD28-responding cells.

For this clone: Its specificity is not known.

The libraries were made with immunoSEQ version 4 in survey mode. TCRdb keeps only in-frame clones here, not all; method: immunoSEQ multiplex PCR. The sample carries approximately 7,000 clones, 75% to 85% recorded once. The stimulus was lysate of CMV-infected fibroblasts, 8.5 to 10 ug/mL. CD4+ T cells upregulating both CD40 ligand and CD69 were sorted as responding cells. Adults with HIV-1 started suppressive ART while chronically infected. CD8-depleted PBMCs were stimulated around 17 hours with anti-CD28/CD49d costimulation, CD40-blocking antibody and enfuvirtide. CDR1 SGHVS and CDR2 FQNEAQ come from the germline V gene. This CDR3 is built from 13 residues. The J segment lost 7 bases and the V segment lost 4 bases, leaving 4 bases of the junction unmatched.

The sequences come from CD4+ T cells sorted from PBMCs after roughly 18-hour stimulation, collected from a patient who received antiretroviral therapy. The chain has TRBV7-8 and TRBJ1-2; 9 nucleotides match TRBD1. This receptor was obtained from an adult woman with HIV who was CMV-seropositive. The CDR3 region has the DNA TGTGCCAGCAGCTCCACAGGGGGCTTTGGCTACACCTTC. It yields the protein CASSSTGGFGYTF.